This T cell receptor beta chain was sequenced during a study of T cells in Graves' hyperthyroidism and ophthalmopathy. Amplification yielded TCR beta CDR3 regions, with RNA transcripts as the source. The study used the HTBI primer set for a first-round RT-PCR of the TCR CDR3. One entry per CDR3 protein results from TCRdb running MiXCR on the multiplex PCR reads. This sample has under 400,000 distinct CDR3 sequences, with 20% to 25% found just once. This clonotype was counted only a few times. Its matching antigen is unknown. Study-wide results and limits: Blood also held most thyroid clonotypes expanded beyond 0.001.

Patients aged 18 to 65 had newly diagnosed hyperthyroidism lasting under 2 months. Exclusion followed for patients with uncontrolled infection, other autoimmune disease, pregnancy or lactation. PBMCs were sourced from roughly 10 ml fresh peripheral blood. The CDR3 loop spans 12 amino acids. Trimming pared 4 bases from V and 5 bases from J, leaving 12 bases between. Germline values: CDR1 DFQATT, CDR2 SNEGSKA (reference sequence). The sequence was obtained from a man aged 45-65 years with Graves' hyperthyroidism. The chain links TRBV20-1 to TRBJ2-7, with D perhaps given as TRBD1 or TRBD2 (6 bases each). The sequencing sample was made of blood. CDR3 region: CSAMDGGNEQYF. The CDR3 bases are TGCAGTGCTATGGACGGGGGCAACGAGCAGTACTTC.